This TCR beta chain was sequenced during a study of T-cell memory formation after mild COVID-19. Findings and limits, study-wide: CD4/CD8 balance held among clones contracting day 15 to 85, and later expanders leaned CD4+. Nothing confirmed that second-wave clones peaking on day 37 were specific for SARS-CoV-2.

Notes on this clonotype: Its target is unknown.

TCRalpha and TCRbeta libraries used 5'RACE with constant-segment primers and UMIs. TCRdb independently ran MiXCR on the 5' RACE reads; one entry per CDR3 protein. Found here are approximately 500,000 distinct CDR3 sequences, 20% to 30% of them singletons; the top ten hold 12%. Germline CDR1 reads DFQATT; CDR2 reads SNEGSKA (reference sequence). V gave up 1 base and J gave up 6 bases; unmatched junction bases: 8. This CDR3 spans 15 amino acids. This chain connects TRBV20-1 to TRBJ2-2; 7 bases match TRBD2. The TCR was taken from an adult woman who had mild COVID-19 (a few samples of this study predate the infection). Cell type and time point are not known. The sequencing sample was made of PBMCs or a T cell subset sorted from them (not recorded which). The CDR3 region is CSARVAGESSGELFF. The CDR3 nucleotides are TGCAGTGCTAGAGTTGCGGGGGAATCATCCGGGGAGCTGTTTTTT.